This T cell receptor (beta chain) was recovered during a study of blood T cell repertoires in COVID-19. Study context: Both acute and convalescent COVID-19 samples were obtained from the United States, Italy and Spain.

The table came from immunoSEQ multiplex PCR; TCRdb's copy has only in-frame clones and leaves some out. The data hold 150,000 or so clones, with roughly 90% observed a single time. Per germline, CDR1 DFQATT and CDR2 SNEGSKA (reference sequence). The V end was cut by 3 bases, the J end by 7 bases, with 12 bases between. This CDR3 has 13 amino acids. Sequenced material: peripheral blood. This sequence was found in a man aged 45 to 65 with acute or convalescent COVID-19. The chain carries TRBV20-1 and TRBJ1-4; D is possibly TRBD1 (5 bases). This chain's CDR3 is CSASGGVREKLFF. For the CDR3, the DNA is TGCAGTGCTAGTGGGGGGGTGCGTGAAAAACTGTTTTTT.